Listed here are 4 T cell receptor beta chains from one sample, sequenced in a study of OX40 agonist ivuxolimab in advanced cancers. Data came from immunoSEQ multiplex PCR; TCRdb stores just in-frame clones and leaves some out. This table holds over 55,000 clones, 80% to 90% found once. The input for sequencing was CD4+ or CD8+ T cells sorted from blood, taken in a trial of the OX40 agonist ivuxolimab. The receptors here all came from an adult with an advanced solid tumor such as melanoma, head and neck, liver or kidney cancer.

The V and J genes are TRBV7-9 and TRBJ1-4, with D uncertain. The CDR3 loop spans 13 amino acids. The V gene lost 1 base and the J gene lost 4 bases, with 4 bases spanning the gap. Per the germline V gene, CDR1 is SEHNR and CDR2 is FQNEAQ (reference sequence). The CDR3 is CASSLGSNEKLFF. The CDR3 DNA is TGTGCCAGCAGCTTAGGGAGTAATGAAAAACTGTTTTTT.

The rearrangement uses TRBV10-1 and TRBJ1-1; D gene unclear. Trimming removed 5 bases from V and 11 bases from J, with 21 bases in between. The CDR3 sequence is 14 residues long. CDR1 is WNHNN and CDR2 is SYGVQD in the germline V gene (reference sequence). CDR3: CASSISGTAVEAFF. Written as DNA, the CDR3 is TGCGCCAGCAGTATCTCGGGAACCGCCGTGGAGGCTTTCTTT.

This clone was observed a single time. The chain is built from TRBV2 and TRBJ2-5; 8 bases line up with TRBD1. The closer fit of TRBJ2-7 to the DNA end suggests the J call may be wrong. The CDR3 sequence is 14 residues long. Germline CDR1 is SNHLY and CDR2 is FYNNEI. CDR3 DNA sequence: TGTGCCAGCAGCGACCGGGACAGGACCTACGAGCAGTACTTC. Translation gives CASSDRDRTYEQYF.

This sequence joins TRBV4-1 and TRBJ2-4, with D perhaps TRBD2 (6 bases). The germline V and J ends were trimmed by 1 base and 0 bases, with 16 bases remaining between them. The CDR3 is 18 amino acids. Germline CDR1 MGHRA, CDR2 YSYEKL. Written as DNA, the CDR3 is TGCGCCAGCAGCCAAGGCTTCGGAGGGGAACTAGCCAAAAACATTCAGTACTTC. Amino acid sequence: CASSQGFGGELAKNIQYF.